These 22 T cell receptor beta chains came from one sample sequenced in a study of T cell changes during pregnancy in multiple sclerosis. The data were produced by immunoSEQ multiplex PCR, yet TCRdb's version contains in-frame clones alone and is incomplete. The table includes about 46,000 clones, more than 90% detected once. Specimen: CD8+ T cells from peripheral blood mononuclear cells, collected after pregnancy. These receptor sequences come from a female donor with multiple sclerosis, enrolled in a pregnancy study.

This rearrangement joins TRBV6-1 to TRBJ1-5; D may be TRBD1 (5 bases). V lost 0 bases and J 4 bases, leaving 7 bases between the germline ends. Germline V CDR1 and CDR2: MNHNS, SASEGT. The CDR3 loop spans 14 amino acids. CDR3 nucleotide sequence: TGTGCCAGCAGTGAAGCCGGGACTAATCAGCCCCAGCATTTT. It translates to CASSEAGTNQPQHF.

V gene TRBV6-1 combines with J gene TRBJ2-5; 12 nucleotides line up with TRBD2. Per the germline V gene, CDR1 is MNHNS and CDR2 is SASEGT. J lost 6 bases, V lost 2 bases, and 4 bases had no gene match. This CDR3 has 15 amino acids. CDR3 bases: TGTGCCAGCAGTGAATCTAGCGGGGGGGCGAAGACCCAGTACTTC. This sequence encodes CASSESSGGAKTQYF.

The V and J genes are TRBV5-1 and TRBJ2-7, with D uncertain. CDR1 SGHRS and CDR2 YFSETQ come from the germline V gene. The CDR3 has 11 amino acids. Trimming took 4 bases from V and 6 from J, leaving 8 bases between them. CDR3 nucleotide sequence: TGCGCCAGCAGCATAACTGCCGAGCAGTACTTC. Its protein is CASSITAEQYF. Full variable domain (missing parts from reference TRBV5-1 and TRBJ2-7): KAGVTQTPRYLIKTRGQQVTLSCSPISGHRSVSWYQQTPGQGLQFLFEYFSETQRNKGNFPGRFSGRQFSNSRSEMNVSTLELGDSALYLCASSITAEQYFGPGTRLTVT.

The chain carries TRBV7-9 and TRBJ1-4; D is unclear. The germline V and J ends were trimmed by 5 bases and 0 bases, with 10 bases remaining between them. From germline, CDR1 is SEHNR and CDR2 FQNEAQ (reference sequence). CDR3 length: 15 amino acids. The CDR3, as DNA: TGTGCCAGCAGCACCCGCGATGCAACTAATGAAAAACTGTTTTTT. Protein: CASSTRDATNEKLFF.

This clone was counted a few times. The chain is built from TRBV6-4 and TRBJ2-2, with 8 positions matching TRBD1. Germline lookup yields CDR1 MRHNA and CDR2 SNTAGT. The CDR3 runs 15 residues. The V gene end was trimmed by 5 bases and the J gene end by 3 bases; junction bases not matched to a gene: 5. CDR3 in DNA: TGTGCCAGCAGTAAGACAGGGGCGGACACCGGGGAGCTGTTTTTT. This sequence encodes CASSKTGADTGELFF.

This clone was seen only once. The CDR3 nucleotides are TGTGCCAGCAGCCAGGGGTACTCCTACGAGCAGTACTTC. It is translated as CASSQGYSYEQYF. The chain is built from TRBV5-6 and TRBJ2-7; D possibly corresponds to TRBD1 (6 bases). This CDR3 has 13 residues. Looked up from germline, CDR1 is SGHDT and CDR2 is YYEEEE. The ends were cut back, 4 bases at V and 0 bases at J, with 8 bases in the middle. Looking up the rest from reference TRBV5-6 and TRBJ2-7 gives the full variable domain: DAGVTQSPTHLIKTRGQQVTLRCSPKSGHDTVSWYQQALGQGPQFIFQYYEEEERQRGNFPDRFSGHQFPNYSSELNVNALLLGDSALYLCASSQGYSYEQYFGPGTRLTVT.

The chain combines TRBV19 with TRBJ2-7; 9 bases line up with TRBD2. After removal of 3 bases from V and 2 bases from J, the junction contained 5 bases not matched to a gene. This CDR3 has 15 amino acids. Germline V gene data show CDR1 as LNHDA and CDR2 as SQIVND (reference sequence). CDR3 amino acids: CASSMGSGGPYEQYF. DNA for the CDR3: TGTGCCAGTAGTATGGGGAGCGGGGGGCCCTACGAGCAGTACTTC.

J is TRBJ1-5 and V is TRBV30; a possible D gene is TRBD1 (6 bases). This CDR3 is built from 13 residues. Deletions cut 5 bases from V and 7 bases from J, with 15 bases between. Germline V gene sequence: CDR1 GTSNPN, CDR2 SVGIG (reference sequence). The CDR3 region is CAWGGQGQQPQHF. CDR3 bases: TGTGCCTGGGGGGGCCAGGGCCAACAGCCCCAGCATTTT.

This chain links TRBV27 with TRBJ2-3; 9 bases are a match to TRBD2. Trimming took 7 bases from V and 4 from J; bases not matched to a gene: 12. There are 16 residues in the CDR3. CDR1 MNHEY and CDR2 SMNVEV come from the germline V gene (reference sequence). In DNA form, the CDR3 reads TGTGCCAGCACCCCCCTGGGTAGCGGGAGATCAGATACGCAGTATTTT. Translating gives CASTPLGSGRSDTQYF.

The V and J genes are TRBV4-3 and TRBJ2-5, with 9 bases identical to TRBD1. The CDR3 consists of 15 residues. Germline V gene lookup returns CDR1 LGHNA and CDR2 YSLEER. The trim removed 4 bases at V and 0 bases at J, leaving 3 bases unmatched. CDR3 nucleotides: TGCGCCAGCAGCCGAGGGACAGGGCACCAAGAGACCCAGTACTTC. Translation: CASSRGTGHQETQYF.

The chain's CDR3 is CASSLTGTGSSAYEQYF. The DNA for the CDR3 is TGTGCCAGCAGTTTGACCGGGACAGGGAGTTCAGCCTACGAGCAGTACTTC. The chain links TRBV27 to TRBJ2-7; 9 bases map to TRBD1. The J segment lost 2 bases and the V segment lost 3 bases, leaving 11 bases of the junction unmatched. The CDR3 runs to 17 residues. The V gene's germline CDR1 is MNHEY and CDR2 SMNVEV (reference sequence).

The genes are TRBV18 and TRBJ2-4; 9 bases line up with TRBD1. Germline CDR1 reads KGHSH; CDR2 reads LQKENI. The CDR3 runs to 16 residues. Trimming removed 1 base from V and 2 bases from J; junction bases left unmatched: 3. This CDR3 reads CASSPRQGDSKNIQYF. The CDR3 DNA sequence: TGTGCCAGCTCACCACGACAGGGGGACTCCAAAAACATTCAGTACTTC.

This CDR3 is CASSQDKGRVDYGYTF. The CDR3 region has the DNA TGCGCCAGCAGCCAAGATAAGGGCAGGGTCGATTATGGCTACACCTTC. This chain connects TRBV4-3 to TRBJ1-2; tentatively, D is TRBD1 (5 bases). CDR1 and CDR2 (germline): LGHNA, YSLEER. Deletions cut 0 bases from V and 5 bases from J, with 16 bases between. The CDR3 length is 16 residues.

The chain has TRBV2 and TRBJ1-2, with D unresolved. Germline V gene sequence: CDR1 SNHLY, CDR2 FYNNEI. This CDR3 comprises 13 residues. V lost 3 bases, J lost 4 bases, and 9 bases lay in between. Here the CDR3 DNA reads TGTGCCAGCAGTGATGGGCCCTTCTATGGCTACACCTTC. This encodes CASSDGPFYGYTF.

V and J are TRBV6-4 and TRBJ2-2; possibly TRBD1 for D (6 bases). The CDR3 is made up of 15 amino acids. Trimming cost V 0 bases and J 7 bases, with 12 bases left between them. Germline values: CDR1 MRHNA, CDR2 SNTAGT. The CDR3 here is CASSDSLGGDGELFF. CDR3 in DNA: TGTGCCAGCAGTGACTCGTTAGGGGGAGACGGGGAGCTGTTTTTT.

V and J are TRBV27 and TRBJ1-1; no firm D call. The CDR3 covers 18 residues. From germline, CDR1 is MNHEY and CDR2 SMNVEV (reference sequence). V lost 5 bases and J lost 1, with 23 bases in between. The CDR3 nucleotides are TGTGCCAGCAGTCTAGCCCCCGCCGTCCTCCCCGCGAACACTGAAGCTTTCTTT. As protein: CASSLAPAVLPANTEAFF.

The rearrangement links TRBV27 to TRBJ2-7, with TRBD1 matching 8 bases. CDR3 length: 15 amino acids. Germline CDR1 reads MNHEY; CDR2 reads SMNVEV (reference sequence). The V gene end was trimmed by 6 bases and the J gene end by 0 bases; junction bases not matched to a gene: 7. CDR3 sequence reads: CASRTLTGVSYEQYF. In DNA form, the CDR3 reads TGTGCCAGCAGAACCCTGACAGGGGTCTCCTACGAGCAGTACTTC.

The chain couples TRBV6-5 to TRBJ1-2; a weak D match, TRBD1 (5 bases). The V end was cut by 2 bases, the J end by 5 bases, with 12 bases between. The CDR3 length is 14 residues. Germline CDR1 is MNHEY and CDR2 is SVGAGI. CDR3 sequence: CASSYGRGRYGYTF. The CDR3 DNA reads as TGTGCCAGCAGTTACGGGAGGGGCCGGTATGGCTACACCTTC.

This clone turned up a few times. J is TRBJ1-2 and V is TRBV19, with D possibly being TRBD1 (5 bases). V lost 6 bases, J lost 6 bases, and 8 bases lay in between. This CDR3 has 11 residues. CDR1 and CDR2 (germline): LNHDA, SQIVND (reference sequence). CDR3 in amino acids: CASRTVHGYTF. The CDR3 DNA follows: TGTGCCAGTAGGACAGTTCATGGCTACACCTTC.

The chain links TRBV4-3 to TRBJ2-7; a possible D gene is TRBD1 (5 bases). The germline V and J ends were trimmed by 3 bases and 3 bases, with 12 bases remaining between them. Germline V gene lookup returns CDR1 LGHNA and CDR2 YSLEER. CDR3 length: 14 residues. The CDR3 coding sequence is TGCGCCAGCAGCCAGAGGACATTTGGCTACGAGCAGTACTTC. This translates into CASSQRTFGYEQYF.

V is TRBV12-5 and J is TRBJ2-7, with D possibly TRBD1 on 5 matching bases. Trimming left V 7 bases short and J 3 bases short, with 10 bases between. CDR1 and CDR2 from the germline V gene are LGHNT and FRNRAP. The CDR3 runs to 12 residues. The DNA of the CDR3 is TGTGCTAGTGATCTAGACAGCTACGAGCAGTACTTC. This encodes CASDLDSYEQYF.

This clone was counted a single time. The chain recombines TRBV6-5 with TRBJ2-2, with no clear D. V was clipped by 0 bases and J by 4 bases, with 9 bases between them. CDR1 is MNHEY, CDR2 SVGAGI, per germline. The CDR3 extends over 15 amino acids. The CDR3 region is CASSYSPGGTGELFF. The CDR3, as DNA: TGTGCCAGCAGTTACTCGCCGGGTGGCACCGGGGAGCTGTTTTTT.